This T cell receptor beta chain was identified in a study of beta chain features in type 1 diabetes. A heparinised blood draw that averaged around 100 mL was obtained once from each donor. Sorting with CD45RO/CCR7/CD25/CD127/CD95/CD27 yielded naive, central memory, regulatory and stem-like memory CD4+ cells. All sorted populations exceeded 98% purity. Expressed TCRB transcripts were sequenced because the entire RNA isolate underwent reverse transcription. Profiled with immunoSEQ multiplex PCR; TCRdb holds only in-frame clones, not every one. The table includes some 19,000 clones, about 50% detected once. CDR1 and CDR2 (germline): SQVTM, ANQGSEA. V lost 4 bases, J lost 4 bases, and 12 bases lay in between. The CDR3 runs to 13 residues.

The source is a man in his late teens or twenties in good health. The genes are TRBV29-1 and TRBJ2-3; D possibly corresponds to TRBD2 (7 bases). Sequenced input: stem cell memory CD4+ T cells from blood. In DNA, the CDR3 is TGCAGCGTTGTAATAGGGGGGGCAGATACGCAGTATTTT. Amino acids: CSVVIGGADTQYF.